Following are 20 T cell receptor beta chains from one sample sequenced in a study of blood T cell repertoires in COVID-19. TCRdb's table, derived via immunoSEQ multiplex PCR, lists solely in-frame clones and lacks some. Of 95,000 to 110,000 clones listed, roughly 82% are singletons. The sequenced sample was peripheral blood. Source of these receptors: a man aged 55 to 70 with acute or convalescent COVID-19.

This clone was counted a single time. V gene TRBV11-3 combines with J gene TRBJ2-5, with 11 bases identical to TRBD2. The junction had 12 bases not matched to a gene; V was cut back by 4 bases and J by 8 bases. Looked up from germline, CDR1 is SGHNT and CDR2 is YENEEA. The CDR3 is made up of 16 amino acids. The CDR3 protein is CASSSPKLAGVGTQYF. In DNA form, the CDR3 reads TGTGCCAGCAGCTCCCCCAAACTAGCGGGAGTCGGTACCCAGTACTTC.

The chain is built from TRBV3-1 (or the pseudogene TRBV3-2) and TRBJ1-4, with D uncertain. Germline V gives CDR1 LGHDT, CDR2 YNNKEL (reference sequence). V lost 5 bases, J lost 4 bases, and 8 bases lay in between. This CDR3 is built from 13 residues. The CDR3 DNA sequence: TGTGCCAGCAGCAACCGAGTTAATGAAAAACTGTTTTTT. Encoded protein: CASSNRVNEKLFF.

This sequence joins TRBV5-1 and TRBJ2-2, with 7 positions matching TRBD2. Trimming cost V 4 bases and J 6 bases; bases outside gene matches: 6. The CDR3 loop spans 14 amino acids. CDR1 SGHRS and CDR2 YFSETQ come from the germline V gene. CDR3 sequence (DNA): TGCGCCAGCAGCCCCGGTGGGGGGGCCGGGGAGCTGTTTTTT. Amino acid sequence: CASSPGGGAGELFF. Supplemented by reference TRBV5-1 and TRBJ2-2, the full variable domain reads KAGVTQTPRYLIKTRGQQVTLSCSPISGHRSVSWYQQTPGQGLQFLFEYFSETQRNKGNFPGRFSGRQFSNSRSEMNVSTLELGDSALYLCASSPGGGAGELFFGEGSRLTVL.

A single count supports this clone. The chain has TRBV5-1 and TRBJ2-5; D remains unclear. Germline V lookup: CDR1 SGHRS, CDR2 YFSETQ. This CDR3 is 14 amino acids long. Trimming pared 5 bases from V and 0 bases from J, leaving 11 bases between. The CDR3 nucleotides read TGCGCCAGCAGGGCAGAAACATACCAAGAGACCCAGTACTTC. This encodes CASRAETYQETQYF. Full variable domain (rest looked up from reference TRBV5-1 and TRBJ2-5): KAGVTQTPRYLIKTRGQQVTLSCSPISGHRSVSWYQQTPGQGLQFLFEYFSETQRNKGNFPGRFSGRQFSNSRSEMNVSTLELGDSALYLCASRAETYQETQYFGPGTRLLVL.

This chain links TRBV19 with TRBJ1-2, with 8 bases fitting TRBD1. The trim removed 3 bases at V and 4 bases at J, leaving 7 bases unmatched. Germline V gene lookup returns CDR1 LNHDA and CDR2 SQIVND (reference sequence). The CDR3 runs 15 residues. The CDR3 loop is CASSIQSTGGYGYTF. In DNA, the CDR3 is TGTGCCAGTAGTATTCAGAGTACAGGGGGCTATGGCTACACCTTC.

The chain couples TRBV28 to TRBJ1-1; 7 bases line up with TRBD1. CDR1 is MDHEN, CDR2 SYDVKM, per germline. The CDR3 extends over 16 amino acids. The V segment lost 3 bases and the J segment 1 base; nucleotides outside the gene matches: 8. The CDR3: CASSLTTGWGNTEAFF. DNA for the CDR3: TGTGCCAGCAGTTTGACGACAGGGTGGGGGAACACTGAAGCTTTCTTT.

The gene calls are TRBV30 and TRBJ1-1; no definite D call. The CDR3 extends over 11 amino acids. Per the germline V gene, CDR1 is GTSNPN and CDR2 is SVGIG (reference sequence). V was trimmed by 4 bases and J by 5 bases, leaving 8 bases between them. CDR3 coding DNA: TGTGCCTGGAAGGTCGGGACTGAAGCTTTCTTT. Amino acid sequence: CAWKVGTEAFF.

This clone has more than one count but fewer than ten. The chain employs TRBV5-1 and TRBJ1-1; no definite D call. The CDR3 spans 12 residues. Germline CDR1 is SGHRS and CDR2 is YFSETQ. Trimming took off 5 bases at V and 4 bases at J, with 9 bases between the two ends. As DNA, the CDR3 is TGCGCCAGCAGTTACTCAAGCACTGAAGCTTTCTTT. This translates into CASSYSSTEAFF.

The chain joins TRBV9 to TRBJ1-1; perhaps TRBD1 as D (5 bases). Trimming removed 0 bases at V and 1 base at J, with 10 bases between. The length of the CDR3 is 15 residues. CDR1 is SGDLS and CDR2 is YYNGEE in the germline V gene. The CDR3 region is CASSVALGGNTEAFF. The CDR3 DNA reads TGTGCCAGCAGCGTAGCTCTGGGGGGGAACACTGAAGCTTTCTTT. The entire variable domain, with the rest obtained from reference TRBV9 and TRBJ1-1, is as follows: DSGVTQTPKHLITATGQRVTLRCSPRSGDLSVYWYQQSLDQGLQFLIQYYNGEERAKGNILERFSAQQFPDLHSELNLSSLELGDSALYFCASSVALGGNTEAFFGQGTRLTVV.

The V call is TRBV5-6, the J call TRBJ2-7; 12 bases map to TRBD1. CDR3 length equals 14 residues. Germline V gene data show CDR1 as SGHDT and CDR2 as YYEEEE. V trimming: 3 bases; J trimming: 5 bases; junction bases outside the gene matches: 3. The CDR3 reads CASSWGTGGNEQYV. The CDR3 region has the DNA TGTGCCAGCAGCTGGGGGACAGGGGGCAACGAGCAGTACGTC.

The CDR3 DNA reads TGTGCCTGGAGTGTACGGGATAATCAGCCCCAGCATTTT. Residues: CAWSVRDNQPQHF. This rearrangement joins TRBV30 to TRBJ1-5; D is ambiguous. Per the germline V gene, CDR1 is GTSNPN and CDR2 is SVGIG (reference sequence). V lost 0 bases, J lost 4 bases, and 7 bases lay in between. The CDR3 covers 13 residues.

This clone occurred once. The CDR3 region has the DNA TGTGCCAGCAGTTCCGGAAGGAGCTCCTACAATGAGCAGTTCTTC. Translated: CASSSGRSSYNEQFF. The chain links TRBV27 to TRBJ2-1; D remains ambiguous. CDR1 is MNHEY and CDR2 is SMNVEV in the germline V gene (reference sequence). The CDR3 sequence is 15 residues long. V shed 4 bases and J shed 0 bases, with 10 bases lying between them.

This chain connects TRBV2 to TRBJ1-5; D is perhaps TRBD1 (5 bases). Trimming shortened V by 6 bases and J by 4 bases, and 10 bases separated the two germline ends. The germline V gene has CDR1 SNHLY and CDR2 FYNNEI. The length of the CDR3 is 13 residues. CDR3 nucleotides: TGTGCCAGCAGGGAACAGGTTAATCAGCCCCAGCATTTT. Translated, it gives CASREQVNQPQHF. The full variable domain, rest sourced from reference TRBV2 and TRBJ1-5, is EPEVTQTPSHQVTQMGQEVILRCVPISNHLYFYWYRQILGQKVEFLVSFYNNEISEKSEIFDDQFSVERPDGSNFTLKIRSTKLEDSAMYFCASREQVNQPQHFGDGTRLSIL.

This sequence joins TRBV6-5 and TRBJ2-7; TRBD2 is a possible D gene (6 bases). The CDR3 contains 15 residues. V was clipped by 6 bases and J by 3 bases, with 18 bases between them. Germline V gene lookup returns CDR1 MNHEY and CDR2 SVGAGI. The CDR3, as DNA: TGTGCCAGCAGGGGAGGTGAAGCGGACGTCTACGAGCAGTACGTC. Translated: CASRGGEADVYEQYV.

V is TRBV18 and J is TRBJ2-4; perhaps TRBD1 as D (6 bases). The CDR3 consists of 18 residues. The germline V gene has CDR1 KGHSH and CDR2 LQKENI. Trimming took off 0 bases at V and 5 bases at J, with 20 bases between the two ends. The CDR3 sequence: CASSPPSRGGPSENIQYF. CDR3 nucleotide sequence: TGTGCCAGCTCACCACCGTCCAGGGGCGGCCCGAGTGAAAACATTCAGTACTTC.

The CDR3 protein is CASSLGGRGDTQYF. The CDR3 DNA sequence: TGCGCCAGCAGCTTGGGAGGGAGGGGTGATACGCAGTATTTT. V and J are TRBV5-1 and TRBJ2-3; 7 bases match TRBD2. Per the germline V gene, CDR1 is SGHRS and CDR2 is YFSETQ. The CDR3 has 14 amino acids. J lost 6 bases, V lost 0 bases, and 4 bases had no gene match. Based on the CDR3 plus reference TRBV5-1 and TRBJ2-3, the full variable domain is KAGVTQTPRYLIKTRGQQVTLSCSPISGHRSVSWYQQTPGQGLQFLFEYFSETQRNKGNFPGRFSGRQFSNSRSEMNVSTLELGDSALYLCASSLGGRGDTQYFGPGTRLTVL.

This rearrangement joins TRBV2 to TRBJ2-1, with TRBD2 matching 13 bases. V shed 6 bases, J shed 8 bases, and the junction held 7 bases outside the gene matches. Germline lookup yields CDR1 SNHLY and CDR2 FYNNEI. The CDR3 is 15 amino acids. In DNA, the CDR3 is TGTGCCAGCAGCAGACTAGCGGGAGGCGGGGATGAGCAGTTCTTC. Protein: CASSRLAGGGDEQFF.

This chain uses TRBV30 with TRBJ1-3, with TRBD1 matching 7 bases. The germline V gene encodes CDR1 GTSNPN and CDR2 SVGIG (reference sequence). This CDR3 spans 16 amino acids. V dropped 4 bases and J dropped 3; count of bases not matched to a gene: 12. The CDR3 is CAWNYLDREVGNTIYF. Written as DNA, the CDR3 is TGTGCCTGGAACTACCTCGACAGGGAGGTTGGAAACACCATATATTTT.

The CDR3 here is CATRGARPGELFF. CDR3 sequence (DNA): TGTGCCACCAGGGGCGCCCGGCCCGGGGAGCTGTTTTTT. The chain uses TRBV24-1 and TRBJ2-2; no firm D call. CDR3 length: 13 amino acids. V lost 7 bases to trimming and J lost 6 bases, with 11 bases between them. Germline V CDR1 and CDR2: KGHDR, SFDVKD.

This chain joins TRBV11-3 and TRBJ2-5, with D hard to call. Germline CDR1 is SGHNT and CDR2 is YENEEA. The CDR3 sequence is 15 residues long. Trimming removed 4 bases from V and 1 base from J, with 13 bases in between. DNA of the CDR3: TGTGCCAGCAGCTATCAGAGACAACCCCAAGAGACCCAGTACTTC. As protein: CASSYQRQPQETQYF. Looking up the rest from reference TRBV11-3 and TRBJ2-5 gives the full variable domain: EAGVVQSPRYKIIEKKQPVAFWCNPISGHNTLYWYLQNLGQGPELLIRYENEEAVDDSQLPKDRFSAERLKGVDSTLKIQPAELGDSAVYLCASSYQRQPQETQYFGPGTRLLVL.